These T cell receptor beta chains were read from a single sample in a study of T cell repertoires in cytomegalovirus infection. A single record per CDR3 protein comes from TCRdb applying MiXCR to the reads. Here the sample spans about 150,000 distinct CDR3 sequences, 17% being singletons. Source material: CD8+ T cells from PBMCs. All receptors derive from a human donor in good health (CMV status not recorded). Some clones in this sample may be carry-over from other donors' samples. Each CDR3 is given with its conserved first and last residue. D genes are given only for firm matches. Where a row states a size, it is once, few, many or the class of an expanded clone; other rows omit it.

J gene	CDR3 length	D gene	V gene	clone size	CDR3 DNA	CDR3 protein
TRBJ2-1	14	-	TRBV28	-	TGTGCCAGCAGTTTTATGGCCAGGGTCGATGAGCAGTTCTTC	CASSFMARVDEQFF
TRBJ2-7	14	-	TRBV5-6	-	TGTGCCAGCAGCACGAACACAGGGACCTACGAGCAGTACTTC	CASSTNTGTYEQYF
TRBJ2-7	15	TRBD1	TRBV27	few	TGTGCCAGCAGTTCGGAAAGACAGGGTGGTGACGAGCAGTACTTC	CASSSERQGGDEQYF
TRBJ1-1	15	-	TRBV7-3	few	TGTGCCAGCAGCTGGGGGGGGGGCCCGAGCACTGAAGCTTTCTTT	CASSWGGGPSTEAFF
TRBJ1-1	14	-	TRBV10-3	few	TGTGCCATCAGTGAGTCTACAGGTCCATCGGAAGCTTTCTTT	CAISESTGPSEAFF
TRBJ2-7	15	TRBD2	TRBV6-2/TRBV6-3	-	TGTGCCAGCAGTTACTCGACTAGCGGGGACTACGAGCAGTACTTC	CASSYSTSGDYEQYF
TRBJ2-7	14	-	TRBV6-6	few	TGTGCCAGCAGTTACTCTTCAGGGTCCTACGAGCAGTACTTC	CASSYSSGSYEQYF
TRBJ2-1	16	TRBD2	TRBV14	-	TGTGCCAGCAGCCAAGGGACTAGCGGGAGGGCCAATGAGCAGTTCTTC	CASSQGTSGRANEQFF
TRBJ1-1	16	-	TRBV6-5	-	TGTGCCAGCAGTTACGGACAGTACGGGATGAACACTGAAGCTTTCTTT	CASSYGQYGMNTEAFF
TRBJ2-1	15	-	TRBV11-2	-	TGTGCCAGCAGCTTAGAAGCGGGCTCTTACAATGAGCAGTTCTTC	CASSLEAGSYNEQFF
TRBJ2-1	16	-	TRBV19	few	TGTGCCAGTAGTATTATGGGCAGGGAGCGTCTGGATGAGCAGTTCTTC	CASSIMGRERLDEQFF
TRBJ1-6	14	TRBD1	TRBV25-1	-	TGTGCCAGCAGTTTGGACAGGATTAATTCACCCCTCCACTTT	CASSLDRINSPLHF
TRBJ2-3	15	-	TRBV5-6	many	TGTGCCAGCAGCCTGACAGGTGGTTGGACAGATACGCAGTATTTT	CASSLTGGWTDTQYF
TRBJ2-7	11	TRBD2	TRBV7-2	few	TGTGCCAGCAGCCCGGGACTAGAGCAGTACTTC	CASSPGLEQYF
TRBJ2-7	17	-	TRBV25-1	-	TGTGCCAGCAGTGACGGTTGGGCAGAGAATCCCAGTACTGAGCAGTACTTC	CASSDGWAENPSTEQYF
TRBJ1-1	17	TRBD1	TRBV11-2	-	TGTGCCAGCACCTGGACAGGGATCTTAACGGTGCCAACTGAAGCTTTCTTT	CASTWTGILTVPTEAFF
TRBJ2-1	18	TRBD2	TRBV12-5	few	TGTGCTAGTGGTTTGGTTCTAACTGGGACTAGCGGGGACGATGAGCAGTTCTTC	CASGLVLTGTSGDDEQFF
TRBJ2-2	13	-	TRBV12-3/TRBV12-4	-	TGTGCCAGCGGGGAGCTATACACCGGGGAGCTGTTTTTT	CASGELYTGELFF
TRBJ2-2	15	-	TRBV7-8	few	TGTGCCAGCAGCCTTTTGGTGATATCATCCGGGGAGCTGTTTTTT	CASSLLVISSGELFF
TRBJ1-1	11	-	TRBV27	-	TGTGCCAGCAGGGCGAACACTGAAGCTTTCTTT	CASRANTEAFF
TRBJ1-4	15	-	TRBV6-6	few	TGTGCCAGCCTCAATCCAGGGGAACCTAATGAAAAACTGTTTTTT	CASLNPGEPNEKLFF
TRBJ1-1	13	TRBD1	TRBV7-3	few	TGTGCCAGCAGCTTAGGACAGGGGGCTGAAGCTTTCTTT	CASSLGQGAEAFF
TRBJ2-7	17	-	TRBV7-6	few	TGTGCCAGCAGCTCTCCCCCCCGGACGGGGGGCACGTACGAGCAGTACTTC	CASSSPPRTGGTYEQYF
TRBJ2-3	17	TRBD1	TRBV4-3	few	TGCGCCAGCAGCCAAGACTCGGACAGGCCCAGCACAGATACGCAGTATTTT	CASSQDSDRPSTDTQYF
TRBJ2-7	14	TRBD1	TRBV4-2	few	TGTGCCAGCAGCCAAACGGACAGGGTATACGAGCAGTACTTC	CASSQTDRVYEQYF
TRBJ2-1	16	TRBD2	TRBV12-3/TRBV12-4	-	TGTGCCAGCAGTTTGAAACTAGCGGGAGACCTATCTGAGCAGTTCTTC	CASSLKLAGDLSEQFF
TRBJ2-7	16	TRBD2	TRBV19	few	TGTGCCAGTAGTAAATTCCTAGCGGGGGGATCCTACGAGCAGTACTTC	CASSKFLAGGSYEQYF
TRBJ2-1	16	TRBD2	TRBV7-2	few	TGTGCCAGCAGCTCCAGGAAGCGGGACCCCTACAATGAGCAGTTCTTC	CASSSRKRDPYNEQFF
TRBJ1-4	14	TRBD1	TRBV20-1	few	TGCAGTGCTACCCGACAGGGTTGGAATGAAAAACTGTTTTTT	CSATRQGWNEKLFF
TRBJ2-1	16	TRBD2	TRBV28	-	TGTGCCAGCAGTTTGGGGACTACCACCCCCTACAATGAGCAGTTCTTC	CASSLGTTTPYNEQFF
TRBJ1-4	14	-	TRBV7-9	few	TGTGCCAGCAGCTTAGCGAACACAAATGAAAAACTGTTTTTT	CASSLANTNEKLFF
TRBJ2-3	16	-	TRBV11-2	-	TGTGCCAGCAGCTCAGGACTCGCGGGTGGTTCAGATACGCAGTATTTT	CASSSGLAGGSDTQYF
TRBJ2-5	14	TRBD1	TRBV11-1	few	TGTGCCAGCAGCTTAGACGACAGGGGAGAGACCCAGTACTTC	CASSLDDRGETQYF
TRBJ1-2	17	TRBD1	TRBV7-6	few	TGTGCCAGCAGCCCGAGGACAGGCGAAGATCCTAACTATGGCTACACCTTC	CASSPRTGEDPNYGYTF
TRBJ2-5	14	-	TRBV7-9	-	TGTGCCAGCAGCTCATTCCTGGATCAAGAGACCCAGTACTTC	CASSSFLDQETQYF
TRBJ1-1	17	TRBD1	TRBV7-9	few	TGTGCCAGCAGCTTAGAACAGGGGACGGTTAGGAATTATGAAGCTTTCTTT	CASSLEQGTVRNYEAFF
TRBJ2-5	16	-	TRBV7-3	-	TGTGCCAGCGTTTTACTCCCAGAAACAGCACAAGAGACCCAGTACTTC	CASVLLPETAQETQYF
TRBJ2-1	14	-	TRBV12-3/TRBV12-4	-	TGTGCCAGCAGTTTCCGCAGGGGAGGAGATGAGCAGTTCTTC	CASSFRRGGDEQFF
TRBJ2-7	15	-	TRBV2	-	TGTGCCAGCAGTGAAAAGTTGGGCAGCTCCTACGAGCAGTACTTC	CASSEKLGSSYEQYF
TRBJ2-1	15	-	TRBV7-2	many	TGTGCCAGCAGCTTATGGCGTGGTGTCGACAATGAGCAGTTCTTC	CASSLWRGVDNEQFF
TRBJ2-1	16	-	TRBV20-1	few	TGCAGTGCTAGAGATAGAAAGGGGAGACACTACAATGAGCAGTTCTTC	CSARDRKGRHYNEQFF
TRBJ1-2	14	-	TRBV20-1	-	TGCAGTGCTAGAGATTGGGATCTTGGGTCCGGCTACACCTTC	CSARDWDLGSGYTF
TRBJ2-7	13	-	TRBV7-2	many	TGTGCCAGCAGCCCCTACGGTAGATTGGAGCAGTACTTC	CASSPYGRLEQYF
TRBJ1-5	12	-	TRBV28	many	TGTGCCAGCAGCGATAGCAATCAGCCCCAGCATTTT	CASSDSNQPQHF
TRBJ2-2	13	-	TRBV7-6	-	TGTGCCAGCAGCTTTCACCAAACGCGGGAGCTGTTTTTT	CASSFHQTRELFF
TRBJ2-1	17	TRBD2	TRBV7-8	few	TGTGCCAGCAGCCTAAAAGCGGGGGTGCTCTCCTACAATGAGCAGTTCTTC	CASSLKAGVLSYNEQFF